This T cell receptor (beta chain) emerged from a study of technical replicates of blood from a few donors. This CDR3 spans 14 amino acids. Trimming stripped 5 bases from V and 1 base from J, with 10 bases between. The germline gives CDR1 SNHLY, CDR2 FYNNEI. TCRdb's copy holds only in-frame clones and misses some; the assay was immunoSEQ multiplex PCR. This sample carries about 100,000 clones, about 95% of them seen once, and the ten largest clones take about 0.36%. This sequence was found in a human donor in good health. Sequences were obtained from T cells isolated from PBMCs. This rearrangement joins TRBV2 to TRBJ2-3; D is uncertain. The CDR3 DNA reads as TGTGCCAGCAGTCAACTCGTGGGCACAGATACGCAGTATTTT. Residues: CASSQLVGTDTQYF.